The 20 T cell receptor beta chains in this list originate from one sample, sequenced in a study of blood T cell repertoires in COVID-19. Assay: immunoSEQ multiplex PCR; the TCRdb copy retains only in-frame clones and omits some. This table holds fewer than 150,000 clones, around 78% found once. The material sequenced was peripheral blood. The source of these receptors is a human donor in a cohort sampled during active COVID-19.

This rearrangement joins TRBV5-8 to TRBJ2-5, with 8 nucleotides matching TRBD2. Trimming took 1 base from V and 5 from J; bases not matched to a gene: 7. The CDR3 spans 15 residues. Germline CDR1 reads SGHTS; CDR2 reads YDEGEE. The CDR3 DNA reads as TGTGCCAGCAGCTTGTCTAGGGGACTAGGGGAGACCCAGTACTTC. Protein sequence: CASSLSRGLGETQYF.

A few counts support this clone. This chain joins TRBV7-9 and TRBJ1-2, with TRBD1 identical over 8 bases. Per germline, CDR1 SEHNR and CDR2 FQNEAQ (reference sequence). The ends lost 4 bases at V and 8 bases at J; junction bases unmatched: 6. The CDR3 sequence is 13 residues long. The CDR3: CASSSTWDRGYTF. In nucleotides, the CDR3 is TGTGCCAGCAGCTCTACCTGGGACAGGGGCTACACCTTC.

This chain uses TRBV18 with TRBJ2-5, with TRBD2 identical over 12 bases. Germline CDR1 reads KGHSH; CDR2 reads LQKENI. Trimming removed 5 bases from V and 3 bases from J; junction bases left unmatched: 1. This CDR3 has 14 residues. The CDR3 coding sequence is TGTGCCAGCTCAACTAGCGGGGGGAAAGAGACCCAGTACTTC. As protein: CASSTSGGKETQYF. Full variable domain (rest looked up from reference TRBV18 and TRBJ2-5): NAGVMQNPRHLVRRRGQEARLRCSPMKGHSHVYWYRQLPEEGLKFMVYLQKENIIDESGMPKERFSAEFPKEGPSILRIQQVVRGDSAAYFCASSTSGGKETQYFGPGTRLLVL.

The chain's CDR3 is CASSGGGGLYNEQFF. CDR3 DNA: TGTGCCAGCAGCGGAGGGGGGGGTCTATACAATGAGCAGTTCTTC. This sequence joins TRBV6-5 and TRBJ2-1; TRBD2 is a possible D gene (7 bases). This CDR3 is built from 15 residues. CDR1 is MNHEY, CDR2 SVGAGI, per germline. Trimming removed 6 bases at V and 4 bases at J, with 16 bases between.

The chain carries TRBV27 and TRBJ1-2, with 11 bases matching TRBD1. J gave up 8 bases and V 3 bases, and 5 bases lay outside the gene matches. The CDR3 covers 14 residues. Looked up from germline, CDR1 is MNHEY and CDR2 is SMNVEV (reference sequence). CDR3 loop: CASSFAGQGVGYTF. The CDR3 bases are TGTGCCAGCAGTTTCGCGGGACAGGGGGTCGGCTACACCTTC.

This clone has just one count. The chain carries TRBV7-9 and TRBJ2-7; D gene unclear. Between the trimmed V and J ends, which lost 1 base and 9 bases, there was a span of 7 bases. CDR1 and CDR2 from the germline V gene are SEHNR and FQNEAQ (reference sequence). The CDR3 has 11 amino acids. CDR3 sequence reads: CASSLETAQYF. The CDR3 DNA is TGTGCCAGCAGCTTAGAAACAGCGCAGTACTTC.

The chain carries TRBV29-1 and TRBJ1-1, with a weak D call TRBD1 (6 bases). This CDR3 spans 12 amino acids. The V gene's germline CDR1 is SQVTM and CDR2 ANQGSEA. Trimming removed 7 bases from V and 1 base from J, with 10 bases in between. The CDR3 DNA sequence: TGCAGCGGGTTGACAGGGAACACTGAAGCTTTCTTT. This codes for CSGLTGNTEAFF.

The V and J genes are TRBV3-1 (or the pseudogene TRBV3-2) and TRBJ2-2; a possible D gene is TRBD2 (6 bases). The CDR3 is made up of 14 amino acids. The V gene lost 1 base and the J gene lost 9 bases, with 12 bases spanning the gap. The V gene's germline CDR1 is LGHDT and CDR2 YNNKEL (reference sequence). The CDR3 nucleotides are TGTGCCAGCAGCCAAGTGCTAAGGACTAGGGAGCTGTTTTTT. Translation gives CASSQVLRTRELFF.

This chain links TRBV9 with TRBJ1-1; TRBD1 might be the D (5 bases). Trimming removed 1 base from V and 1 base from J, with 8 bases in between. Germline-derived CDR1 and CDR2 are SGDLS and YYNGEE. The CDR3 extends over 14 amino acids. For the CDR3, the DNA is TGTGCCAGCAGCGTACGCGGGGCGAACACTGAAGCTTTCTTT. It specifies CASSVRGANTEAFF.

The rearrangement links TRBV12-3 or TRBV12-4 to TRBJ2-1; D may be TRBD2 (5 bases). Trimming took off 4 bases at V and 8 bases at J, with 12 bases between the two ends. The CDR3 extends over 13 amino acids. The CDR3 sequence is CASSSPWGDEQFF. The CDR3 nucleotides are TGTGCCAGCAGTTCCCCATGGGGAGATGAGCAGTTCTTC.

V is TRBV7-3 and J is TRBJ2-3, with 7 bases fitting TRBD1. Germline CDR1 and CDR2: SGHTA and FQGTGA. Losses at the gene ends were 2 bases for V and 6 bases for J; bases not matched to a gene: 8. This CDR3 has 15 amino acids. The CDR3 DNA reads TGTGCCAGCAGCTTATTGGGACAGACTGCCGATACGCAGTATTTT. It translates to CASSLLGQTADTQYF. Using reference TRBV7-3 and TRBJ2-3 for the parts outside the CDR3, the full variable domain is GAGVSQTPSNKVTEKGKYVELRCDPISGHTALYWYRQSLGQGPEFLIYFQGTGAADDSGLPNDRFFAVRPEGSVSTLKIQRTERGDSAVYLCASSLLGQTADTQYFGPGTRLTVL.

The chain joins TRBV21-1 to TRBJ2-2; the DNA was not compared with TRBD2, the D call given in the table. TRBV21-1 represents a pseudogene. The CDR3 runs to 16 residues. CDR3 amino acids: CASSKGLAGGPGELFF. CDR3 DNA: TGTGCCAGCAGCAAAGGACTAGCGGGGGGGCCCGGGGAGCTGTTTTTT.

The chain employs TRBV5-5 and TRBJ2-7; a possible D gene is TRBD1 (7 bases). Germline CDR1 is SGHKS and CDR2 is YYEKEE (reference sequence). The CDR3 spans 15 residues. Trimming removed 4 bases at V and 4 bases at J, with 18 bases between. The CDR3 protein is CASSVAGQPFYEQYF. The CDR3 DNA sequence: TGTGCCAGCAGCGTCGCGGGACAGCCCTTTTACGAGCAGTACTTC.

The genes are TRBV7-2 and TRBJ1-1; D is undetermined. V shed 5 bases and J shed 4 bases, with 14 bases lying between them. The CDR3 is 14 residues long. CDR1 and CDR2 (germline): SGHTA, FQGNSA. The DNA for the CDR3 is TGTGCCAGCAGCCCGCGGGAAGGACGCACTGAAGCTTTCTTT. It yields the protein CASSPREGRTEAFF.

This clone has only a few counts. This rearrangement joins TRBV5-6 to TRBJ2-5; 13 positions agree with TRBD2. V shed 4 bases, J shed 1 base, and the junction held 4 bases outside the gene matches. Per germline, CDR1 SGHDT and CDR2 YYEEEE. This CDR3 region has 16 residues. For the CDR3, the DNA is TGTGCCAGCAGCCAGGGACTAGCGGGGCTCCAAGAGACCCAGTACTTC. Its protein product is CASSQGLAGLQETQYF.

There are a few counts of this clone. This rearrangement joins TRBV10-2 to TRBJ2-3, with TRBD2 identical over 8 bases. The J segment lost 2 bases and the V segment lost 4 bases, leaving 11 bases of the junction unmatched. The V gene's germline CDR1 is WSHSY and CDR2 SAAADI. CDR3 size: 17 residues. CDR3 sequence reads: CASSGYPTSGYTDTQYF. CDR3 nucleotides: TGCGCCAGCAGTGGGTACCCCACTAGCGGCTACACAGATACGCAGTATTTT.

This clone was seen more than once but under ten times. The chain combines TRBV2 with TRBJ1-2, with 8 bases that match TRBD1. CDR1 is SNHLY, CDR2 FYNNEI, per germline. The CDR3 has 15 amino acids. Trimming took 5 bases from V and 5 from J; bases not matched to a gene: 10. CDR3 in amino acids: CASSQVRTGLYGYTF. CDR3 coding DNA: TGTGCCAGCAGTCAAGTAAGGACAGGGTTATATGGCTACACCTTC.

The chain joins TRBV27 to TRBJ1-3; D gene uncertain. Trimming took 4 bases from V and 1 from J, leaving 8 bases between them. Germline V gene data show CDR1 as MNHEY and CDR2 as SMNVEV (reference sequence). The CDR3 sequence is 14 residues long. The DNA for the CDR3 is TGTGCCAGCAGTTACGCAGGTTCTGGAAACACCATATATTTT. Protein: CASSYAGSGNTIYF.

The V gene is TRBV7-2, the J gene TRBJ2-7, with a tentative D call TRBD1 (5 bases). The CDR3 runs to 16 residues. Trimming removed 2 bases from V and 0 bases from J, with 14 bases in between. Germline-derived CDR1 and CDR2 are SGHTA and FQGNSA. CDR3 sequence reads: CASSLLSGHTSYEQYF. The CDR3 nucleotides are TGTGCCAGCAGCTTATTATCAGGGCACACCTCCTACGAGCAGTACTTC.

The V and J genes are TRBV5-1 and TRBJ1-5; tentatively, D is TRBD1 (5 bases). CDR1 is SGHRS, CDR2 YFSETQ, per germline. V was trimmed by 6 bases and J by 3 bases, leaving 16 bases between them. The CDR3 covers 15 residues. CDR3 in DNA: TGCGCCAGCACCCCTAGGCCGGGGGACAATCAGCCCCAGCATTTT. Protein sequence: CASTPRPGDNQPQHF.